The clone carrying this T cell receptor (beta chain) has at least ten counts. The antigen is undetermined. Trimming pared 5 bases from V and 7 bases from J, leaving 9 bases between. The CDR3 totals 12 residues. The germline V gene has CDR1 MNHEY and CDR2 SMNVEV (reference sequence). This sample was taken from a study of T cell repertoires in cytomegalovirus infection. The overall study: Public TCR beta signature analysis indicated the presence of both CMV infection and matching HLA type.

TCRdb recomputed calls from the reads with MiXCR, one row per CDR3 protein. The sample records some 250,000 distinct CDR3 sequences, roughly 10% being singletons. General study results and limits: Identification of carriers of CMV plus the relevant HLA was performed using cumulative public TCR beta family frequency. The ex vivo response was dominated by HLA-C-restricted CMV-specific TCR beta clonotypes.

The chain employs TRBV27 and TRBJ2-1, with D tentatively TRBD1 (5 bases). The receptor's source is a human donor in good health (CMV status not recorded). Some clones in this sample may be carry-over from other donors' samples. Sequencing was performed on PBMCs. The CDR3 protein is CASSATANEQFF. The CDR3 nucleotides read TGTGCCAGCAGTGCGACAGCAAATGAGCAGTTCTTC.